This entry is about one TCR beta chain. The antigen is not known. The CDR3 contains 15 residues. CDR1 is MNHEY, CDR2 SMNVEV, per germline (reference sequence). The J segment lost 4 bases and the V segment lost 5 bases, leaving 3 bases of the junction unmatched. This sample was taken from a study of cytomegalovirus exposure and HLA in healthy donors. Study context: Earlier, approximately 190 million T cells were analyzed, and fewer than 120 million unique TCR beta sequences were found among them.

Study-level results: Later genetic work tied a missense DCLRE1C variant to beta-chain V and J trimming. CMV serostatus was the only immune exposure information that was available. For most TCR beta V segments, an earlier analysis put the productive rate at about 87% or about 30% of the time.

Both 60 Vbeta primers and 13 Jbeta primers went into the PCR. TCRdb's table, derived via immunoSEQ multiplex PCR, lists solely in-frame clones and lacks some. The repertoire holds hundreds of thousands of clones, with about 80% as singletons. The chain is built from TRBV27 and TRBJ2-1, with 12 bases matching TRBD2. The clonotype comes from a man aged 35 to 55 in good health and CMV-seropositive. Sequencing input: PBMCs. The chain's CDR3 is CASSLGLAGYNEQFF. CDR3 sequence (DNA): TGTGCCAGCAGTCTAGGACTAGCGGGATACAATGAGCAGTTCTTC.